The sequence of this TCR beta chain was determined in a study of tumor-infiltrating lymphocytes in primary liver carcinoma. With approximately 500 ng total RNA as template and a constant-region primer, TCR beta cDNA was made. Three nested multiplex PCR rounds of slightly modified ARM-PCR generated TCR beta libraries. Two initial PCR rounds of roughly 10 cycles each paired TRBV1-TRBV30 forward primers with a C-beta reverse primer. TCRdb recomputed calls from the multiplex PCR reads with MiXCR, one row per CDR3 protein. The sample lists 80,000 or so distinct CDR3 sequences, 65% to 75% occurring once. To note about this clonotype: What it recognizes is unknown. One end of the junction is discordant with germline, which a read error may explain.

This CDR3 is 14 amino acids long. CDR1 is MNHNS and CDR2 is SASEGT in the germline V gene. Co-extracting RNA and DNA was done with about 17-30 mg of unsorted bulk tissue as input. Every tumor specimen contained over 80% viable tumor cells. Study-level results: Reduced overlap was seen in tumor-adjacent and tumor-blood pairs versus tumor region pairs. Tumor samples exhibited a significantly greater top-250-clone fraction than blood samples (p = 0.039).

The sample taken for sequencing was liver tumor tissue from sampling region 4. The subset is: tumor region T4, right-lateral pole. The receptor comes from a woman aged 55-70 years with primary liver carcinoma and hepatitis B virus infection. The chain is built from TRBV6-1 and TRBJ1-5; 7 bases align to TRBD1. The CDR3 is CASSRTGGNQPHHF. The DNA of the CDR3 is TGTGCCAGCAGCAGGACAGGTGGCAATCAGCCCCATCATTTT.